This T cell receptor (beta chain) is drawn from a study of radiotherapy plus CTLA-4 blockade in lung cancer. Turning to the study itself: Disease control was achieved by roughly 32% of patients, and objective responses by about 17%. General study results and limits: In blood, after radiotherapy plus ipilimumab, tumor-derived TCR clones expanded. Early shifts in blood T cell clones, with interferon-beta, reportedly predicted response best.

Participants had chemo-refractory metastatic non-small-cell lung cancer and were treated with focal radiation plus ipilimumab CTLA-4 blockade. In germline, CDR1 is SNHLY, CDR2 FYNNEI. The CDR3 has 17 residues. V shed 7 bases and J 9 bases; nucleotides not matched to a gene: 18. TCRdb keeps only in-frame clones here, not all; method: immunoSEQ multiplex PCR. The repertoire has around 86,000 clones, about four fifths of them found once; the top ten carry roughly 0.8%. Notes on this clone: The antigen is undetermined.

This receptor was taken from a human donor with non-small cell lung cancer who had stable disease on radiotherapy plus ipilimumab. This chain connects TRBV2 to TRBJ1-6; 7 bases map to TRBD1. Sequenced here: peripheral blood, sampled from a patient treated with radiotherapy plus ipilimumab. The CDR3 DNA is TGTGCCAGCACCAAAAACGGTCAGGGGGGTTTCGGTTCACCCCTCCACTTT. This sequence encodes CASTKNGQGGFGSPLHF.